This TCR beta chain emerged from a study of blood T cells in healthy people across ages. Findings and limits, study-wide: Strong correlation existed between TCR beta diversity and naive T cell percentage. The authors considered diversity estimates from one million T cells to be underestimates. Diversity of TCR beta per million T cells declined in a roughly linear way with age.

Primers used in a second PCR of roughly 7 to 11 cycles were a sample-barcoded 5' primer and a J-beta primer mix. TCRdb reprocessed the 5' RACE reads with MiXCR, giving one entry per CDR3 protein. The sample has about 320,000 distinct CDR3 sequences; 27% are singletons. The CDR3 is 16 amino acids. Trimming shortened V by 5 bases and J by 3 bases, and 20 bases separated the two germline ends. Looked up from germline, CDR1 is DFQATT and CDR2 is SNEGSKA (reference sequence). A remark on this clonotype: Its specificity is unknown.

Sequenced material: blood. This sequence originates from a woman in her seventies in good health. V usage is TRBV20-1 and J usage is TRBJ1-5; D is possibly TRBD1 (5 bases). The CDR3 DNA reads as TGCAGTGCTCACGCGTTCAGGGTTAGGAACAATCAGCCCCAGCATTTT. Amino acid sequence: CSAHAFRVRNNQPQHF.